This T cell receptor beta chain was sequenced for a study of blood T cell repertoires in COVID-19. Libraries were prepared by immunoSEQ multiplex PCR; TCRdb keeps only in-frame clonotypes and omits some of them. The top ten clones hold 35% to 45% of a sample with 130,000 to 150,000 clones, approximately 80% of them seen once. V shed 4 bases, J shed 8 bases, and the junction held 12 bases outside the gene matches. The CDR3 spans 15 residues. Looked up from germline, CDR1 is LGHNA and CDR2 is YSLEER. The receptor was derived from a human donor in a cohort sampled during active COVID-19. The rearrangement links TRBV4-3 to TRBJ1-2; 8 bases line up with TRBD1. Sequencing was carried out using peripheral blood. The CDR3 protein is CASSPAVQGARGYTF. The DNA for the CDR3 is TGCGCCAGCAGCCCAGCCGTGCAGGGGGCAAGGGGCTACACCTTC.